The 6 T cell receptor beta chains below were found in one sample sequenced in a study of Graves' ophthalmopathy and Graves' hyperthyroidism. The authors amplified TCR beta CDR3 regions from RNA transcripts. Second-round multiplex PCR followed a first-round RT-PCR using HTBI primers. TCRdb re-called the multiplex PCR reads with MiXCR, one entry per CDR3 protein. The data contain over a million distinct CDR3 sequences, approximately 35% of them singletons. The specimen was peripheral blood or thyroid tissue (not recorded which). These receptors were collected from an adult man with Graves' hyperthyroidism.

This clonotype appeared many times. The chain joins TRBV6-1 to TRBJ2-7; D is undetermined. Germline CDR1 reads MNHNS; CDR2 reads SASEGT. Trimming shortened V by 1 base and J by 0 bases, and 10 bases separated the two germline ends. This CDR3 has 15 residues. The CDR3 region has the DNA TGTGCCAGCAGTGAAGGGCGCCTATCCTCCTACGAGCAGTACTTC. Its protein product is CASSEGRLSSYEQYF.

Of note for this clonotype: With a much larger clone just one base away, this may be a read error. V usage is TRBV7-9 and J usage is TRBJ2-7; perhaps TRBD2 as D (5 bases). The CDR3 sequence is 15 residues long. The germline V gene has CDR1 SEHNR and CDR2 FQNEAQ (reference sequence). In nucleotides, the CDR3 is TGTGCCAGCAGCTTAGCAGCAGCGGAGCGCTACGAGCAGTGCTTC. This sequence encodes CASSLAAAERYEQCF. Together with reference TRBV7-9 and TRBJ2-7, the CDR3 gives the full variable domain: DTGVSQNPRHKITKRGQNVTFRCDPISEHNRLYWYRQTLGQGPEFLTYFQNEAQLEKSRLLSDRFSAERPKGSFSTLEIQRTEQGDSAMYLCASSLAAAERYEQCFGPGTRLTVT.

This clonotype was detected only a few times. This chain connects TRBV4-2 to TRBJ1-5, with TRBD1 matching over 10 bases. Trimming cost V 0 bases and J 6 bases; bases outside gene matches: 2. The CDR3 length is 15 residues. Germline V gene lookup returns CDR1 LGHNA and CDR2 YNFKEQ. The CDR3 region is CASSQEDRGVQPQHF. Written as DNA, the CDR3 is TGTGCCAGCAGCCAAGAGGACAGGGGGGTTCAGCCCCAGCATTTT.

This clonotype was found many times. The chain couples TRBV5-1 to TRBJ1-1; 8 positions match TRBD1. The CDR3 length is 14 residues. Unmatched junction bases numbered 3, after V lost 0 bases and J lost 5 bases. CDR1 and CDR2 (germline): SGHRS, YFSETQ. Here the CDR3 DNA reads TGCGCCAGCAGCTTGGACAGGGGGTGGACTGAAGCTTTCTTT. This encodes CASSLDRGWTEAFF.

In this sample, this clonotype turned up a few times. This may be a read error: a much more frequent sequence differs by one nucleotide. The chain recombines TRBV5-1 with TRBJ1-4; 8 bases map to TRBD1. The CDR3 sequence is 15 residues long. In germline, CDR1 is SGHRS, CDR2 YFSETQ. For the CDR3, the DNA is TGCGCCAGCAGCCCGGACAGGGCAACTAATGAAAGACTGTTTTTT. Protein product: CASSPDRATNERLFF.

The V call is TRBV25-1, the J call TRBJ1-5; D unclear. CDR1 and CDR2 from the germline V gene are MGHDK and SYGVNS. Trimming took 8 bases from V and 7 from J, leaving 18 bases between them. This CDR3 comprises 14 residues. CDR3 sequence reads: CASVVPPGGQPQHF. In DNA form, the CDR3 reads TGTGCCAGCGTTGTACCCCCCGGAGGACAGCCCCAGCATTTT.